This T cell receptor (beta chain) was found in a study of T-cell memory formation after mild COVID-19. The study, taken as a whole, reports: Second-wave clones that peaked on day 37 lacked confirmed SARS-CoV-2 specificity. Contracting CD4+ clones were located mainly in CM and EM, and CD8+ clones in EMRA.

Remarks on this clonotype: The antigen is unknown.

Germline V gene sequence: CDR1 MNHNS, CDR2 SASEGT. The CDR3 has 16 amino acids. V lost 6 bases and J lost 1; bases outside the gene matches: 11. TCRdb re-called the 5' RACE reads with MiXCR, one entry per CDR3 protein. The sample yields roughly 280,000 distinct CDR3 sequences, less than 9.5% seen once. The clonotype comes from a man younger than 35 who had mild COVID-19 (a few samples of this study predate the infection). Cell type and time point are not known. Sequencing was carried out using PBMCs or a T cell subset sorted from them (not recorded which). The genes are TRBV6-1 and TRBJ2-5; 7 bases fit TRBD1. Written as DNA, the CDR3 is TGTGCCAGCAGCCGAGATTTGGGGACAGTCCAAGAGACCCAGTACTTC. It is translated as CASSRDLGTVQETQYF.